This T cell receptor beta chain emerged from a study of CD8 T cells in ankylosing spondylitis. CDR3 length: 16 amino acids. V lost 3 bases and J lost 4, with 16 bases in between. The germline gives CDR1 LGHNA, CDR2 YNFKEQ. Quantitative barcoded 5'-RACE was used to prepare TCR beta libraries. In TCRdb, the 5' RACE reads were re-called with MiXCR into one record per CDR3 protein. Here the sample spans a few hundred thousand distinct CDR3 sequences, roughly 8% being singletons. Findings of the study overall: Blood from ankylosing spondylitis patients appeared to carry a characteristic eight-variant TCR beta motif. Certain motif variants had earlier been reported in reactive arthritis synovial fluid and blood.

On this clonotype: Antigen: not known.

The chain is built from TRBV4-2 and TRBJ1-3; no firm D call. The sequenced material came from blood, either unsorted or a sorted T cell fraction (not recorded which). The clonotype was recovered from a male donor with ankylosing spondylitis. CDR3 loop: CASSQATFPAGNTIYF. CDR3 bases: TGTGCCAGCAGCCAGGCGACTTTCCCGGCGGGAAACACCATATATTTT.